This passage covers 26 T cell receptor beta chains from one sample sequenced in a study of response to subunit inactivated influenza vaccine. Each CDR3 protein is one row after TCRdb ran MiXCR on the RT-PCR reads. The profile shows 430,000 or so distinct CDR3 sequences, approximately 11% of them singletons. The material sequenced was PBMCs from blood, taken roughly 48 days after vaccination. The receptors stem from a man aged 50 to 60 who received an inactivated influenza vaccine.

Only a few counts were recorded for this clonotype. The DNA of the CDR3 is TGCAGCGTTGCATCCAACTCCTACAATGAGCAGTTCTTC. The encoded protein is CSVASNSYNEQFF. The chain links TRBV29-1 to TRBJ2-1; no reliable D call. Trimming stripped 4 bases from V and 0 bases from J, with 7 bases between. This CDR3 spans 13 amino acids. Germline V gene sequence: CDR1 SQVTM, CDR2 ANQGSEA.

This sequence joins TRBV24-1 and TRBJ2-3, with 14 nucleotides matching TRBD2. Trimming cost V 9 bases and J 2 bases; bases outside gene matches: 3. The germline CDR1 and CDR2 sequences are KGHDR and SFDVKD. There are 15 residues in the CDR3. DNA of the CDR3: TGTGCCACCGGGACTAGCGGGGGATTCACAGATACGCAGTATTTT. The encoded protein is CATGTSGGFTDTQYF.

V gene TRBV3-1 combines with J gene TRBJ2-1, with 10 bases fitting TRBD2. The CDR3 sequence is 16 residues long. CDR1 and CDR2 (germline): LGHDT, YNNKEL (reference sequence). Trimming removed 5 bases from V and 2 bases from J; junction bases left unmatched: 6. CDR3 residues: CASSSRAGGAYNEQFF. The CDR3 bases are TGTGCCAGCAGCTCCCGAGCGGGAGGGGCCTACAATGAGCAGTTCTTC.

There are a few counts of this clonotype. The rearrangement links TRBV5-6 to TRBJ1-1; 8 bases are a match to TRBD1. CDR1 is SGHDT, CDR2 YYEEEE, per germline. There are 16 residues in the CDR3. Trimming removed 0 bases from V and 0 bases from J; junction bases left unmatched: 4. DNA for the CDR3: TGTGCCAGCAGCTTGGTACCAGGGGGCATGAACACTGAAGCTTTCTTT. Translating it yields CASSLVPGGMNTEAFF.

In its sample, this clonotype was seen a few times. V gene TRBV10-3 combines with J gene TRBJ2-2; 9 positions match TRBD1. The CDR3 loop spans 14 amino acids. Germline loops: CDR1 ENHRY, CDR2 SYGVKD. V gave up 4 bases and J gave up 4 bases; unmatched junction bases: 1. This CDR3 reads CAISVDRGTGELFF. CDR3 nucleotide sequence: TGTGCCATCAGTGTGGACAGGGGCACCGGGGAGCTGTTTTTT.

The gene calls are TRBV5-6 and TRBJ2-3, with TRBD1 matching over 9 bases. The CDR3 runs 16 residues. Unmatched junction bases numbered 7, after V lost 3 bases and J lost 2 bases. Germline V gives CDR1 SGHDT, CDR2 YYEEEE. The CDR3 reads CASSWGTGRSTDTQYF. In DNA, the CDR3 is TGTGCCAGCAGCTGGGGGACAGGGAGGTCCACAGATACGCAGTATTTT.

V and J are TRBV7-2 and TRBJ2-5; 8 positions match TRBD2. This CDR3 comprises 15 residues. V dropped 1 base and J dropped 3; count of bases not matched to a gene: 4. Germline CDR1 SGHTA, CDR2 FQGNSA. CDR3: CASSLGGGPKETQYF. In DNA form, the CDR3 reads TGTGCCAGCAGCTTAGGCGGGGGGCCGAAAGAGACCCAGTACTTC.

A few counts support this clonotype. The genes are TRBV7-8 and TRBJ2-3, with D unclear. V was cut by 4 bases and J by 3 bases, with 20 bases left in between. Germline V gene sequence: CDR1 SGHVS, CDR2 FQNEAQ. The CDR3 contains 17 residues. Written as DNA, the CDR3 is TGTGCCAGCAGCTCTATTCGGAAATCCCCCGGGACAGATACGCAGTATTTT. Its translation is CASSSIRKSPGTDTQYF.

In its sample, this clonotype was seen many times. This sequence joins TRBV12-3 or TRBV12-4 and TRBJ1-6; tentatively, D is TRBD1 (6 bases). The V gene lost 7 bases and the J gene lost 6 bases, with 10 bases spanning the gap. The CDR3 has 13 amino acids. In nucleotides, the CDR3 is TGTGCCAGCACGAGGGGGAGTAATTCACCCCTCCACTTT. Its protein product is CASTRGSNSPLHF.

The V and J genes are TRBV4-2 and TRBJ2-6; tentative D call: TRBD1 (6 bases). V was clipped by 4 bases and J by 0 bases, with 10 bases between them. The CDR3 has 16 residues. Germline values: CDR1 LGHNA, CDR2 YNFKEQ. CDR3 nucleotides: TGTGCCAGCAGCCCTTCACAGGGCTCTGGGGCCAACGTCCTGACTTTC. Translated: CASSPSQGSGANVLTF.

This clonotype occurred many times. V usage is TRBV20-1 and J usage is TRBJ2-5; the match to TRBD1 covers 7 bases. The CDR3 covers 14 residues. Germline V gene sequence: CDR1 DFQATT, CDR2 SNEGSKA (reference sequence). The CDR3 nucleotides read TGCAGCACCGCCCGGGGACAGCTAATGGAGACCCAGTACTTC. It specifies CSTARGQLMETQYF.

The gene calls are TRBV3-1 and TRBJ2-1, with a tentative D call TRBD2 (6 bases). The V gene lost 3 bases and the J gene lost 7 bases, with 16 bases spanning the gap. Germline loops: CDR1 LGHDT, CDR2 YNNKEL (reference sequence). The CDR3 length is 15 residues. This chain's CDR3 is CASSHPPGERNEQFF. In nucleotides, the CDR3 is TGTGCCAGCAGCCACCCGCCGGGGGAGCGGAATGAGCAGTTCTTC.

This clonotype was seen only a few times. The chain has TRBV4-3 and TRBJ2-1, with D possibly being TRBD2 (6 bases). V was clipped by 2 bases and J by 9 bases, with 17 bases between them. The CDR3 length is 15 residues. CDR1 is LGHNA, CDR2 YSLEER, per germline. The CDR3 loop reads CASSQPPEGVGEQFF. DNA for the CDR3: TGCGCCAGCAGCCAACCTCCGGAGGGTGTCGGTGAGCAGTTCTTC.

About this clonotype: This could be a read error, since a much larger clone is one nucleotide away. The genes are TRBV12-3 or TRBV12-4 and TRBJ2-6; D is possibly TRBD2 (5 bases). CDR3 length: 15 residues. The CDR3 bases are TGTGCCTGCAGTTTTGGAGGATCTGGGGCCAACGTCCTGACTTTC. It is translated as CACSFGGSGANVLTF.

The chain is built from TRBV7-2 and TRBJ1-6; the D gene is possibly TRBD1 (5 bases). Germline-derived CDR1 and CDR2 are SGHTA and FQGNSA. V dropped 0 bases and J dropped 6 bases, with 12 bases sitting between them. The CDR3 is 16 residues long. CDR3 DNA: TGTGCCAGCAGCTTAGCCGGGCGGGGCCCTAATTCACCCCTCCACTTT. As protein: CASSLAGRGPNSPLHF.

This clonotype was found a few times. The chain combines TRBV6-1 with TRBJ2-7; 8 nucleotides match TRBD1. In germline, CDR1 is MNHNS, CDR2 SASEGT. This CDR3 region has 13 residues. V shed 6 bases, J shed 4 bases, and the junction held 5 bases outside the gene matches. CDR3 DNA sequence: TGTGCCAGCAGAGGGGACAGGCGTTACGAGCAGTACTTC. Residues: CASRGDRRYEQYF.

The chain carries TRBV20-1 and TRBJ2-1; 7 bases map to TRBD2. With 3 bases clipped from V and 2 bases from J, the junction kept 10 bases outside the gene matches. The CDR3 has 16 amino acids. Germline V CDR1 and CDR2: DFQATT, SNEGSKA (reference sequence). The CDR3 region has the DNA TGCAGTGCTAGGGCCCTGGATCGGGAGGCCTACAATGAGCAGTTCTTC. This sequence encodes CSARALDREAYNEQFF.

The rearrangement joins TRBV5-1 to TRBJ2-4, with D possibly being TRBD1 or TRBD2 (5 bases each). The germline V and J ends were trimmed by 4 bases and 0 bases, with 8 bases remaining between them. This CDR3 has 14 amino acids. The germline gives CDR1 SGHRS, CDR2 YFSETQ. CDR3 residues: CASSIGTAKNIQYF. The CDR3 DNA follows: TGCGCCAGCAGCATCGGGACAGCCAAAAACATTCAGTACTTC.

This clonotype turned up a few times. The V call is TRBV10-3, the J call TRBJ2-5; D is ambiguous. Trimming pared 7 bases from V and 5 bases from J, leaving 14 bases between. The length of the CDR3 is 13 residues. The germline V gene encodes CDR1 ENHRY and CDR2 SYGVKD. The CDR3 DNA reads as TGTGCCATCAAGCCATCCAATCAGGAGACCCAGTACTTC. Residues: CAIKPSNQETQYF.

This clonotype was seen repeatedly, ten times or more. The V gene is TRBV6-5, the J gene TRBJ2-7, with D hard to call. Trimming shortened V by 0 bases and J by 3 bases, and 6 bases separated the two germline ends. CDR1 is MNHEY, CDR2 SVGAGI, per germline. This CDR3 is 13 amino acids long. The CDR3, as DNA: TGTGCCAGCAGTTACTCTACCGGCTACGAGCAGTACTTC. Its translation: CASSYSTGYEQYF.

This chain uses TRBV4-1 with TRBJ2-7, with D possibly being TRBD1 (6 bases). This CDR3 is 16 amino acids long. Germline V gene data show CDR1 as MGHRA and CDR2 as YSYEKL. V gave up 1 base and J gave up 3 bases, with 16 bases separating them. This CDR3 reads CASSQVLTYRVYEQYF. Written as DNA, the CDR3 is TGCGCCAGCAGCCAAGTTCTAACATACAGGGTCTACGAGCAGTACTTC.

V is TRBV7-3 and J is TRBJ2-3; tentatively, D is TRBD2 (5 bases). Between the trimmed V and J ends, which lost 3 bases and 5 bases, there was a span of 12 bases. CDR1 is SGHTA, CDR2 FQGTGA, per germline. The CDR3 covers 14 residues. Here the CDR3 DNA reads TGTGCCAGCAGCTTCGGTCCCGGACTAGATACGCAGTATTTT. Translated, it gives CASSFGPGLDTQYF.

This clonotype was seen more than once but under ten times. This chain connects TRBV29-1 to TRBJ2-6; the D gene is possibly TRBD1 (6 bases). The V end was cut by 6 bases, the J end by 1 base, with 16 bases between. The germline V gene encodes CDR1 SQVTM and CDR2 ANQGSEA. The CDR3 runs to 16 residues. Here the CDR3 reads CSVRTGFGSGANVLTF. For the CDR3, the DNA is TGCAGCGTCAGAACAGGGTTTGGGTCTGGGGCCAACGTCCTGACTTTC.

A few counts support this clonotype. The chain uses TRBV12-3 or TRBV12-4 and TRBJ2-3; 10 nucleotides match TRBD2. J lost 6 bases, V lost 5 bases, and 11 bases had no gene match. There are 16 residues in the CDR3. For the CDR3, the DNA is TGTGCCAGCAGTCTCCAAGCGGGAGGGTTCACGGATACGCAGTATTTT. As protein: CASSLQAGGFTDTQYF.

This clonotype showed up many times. V gene TRBV20-1 combines with J gene TRBJ2-7; TRBD1 agrees at 7 bases. From germline, CDR1 is DFQATT and CDR2 SNEGSKA (reference sequence). The V gene end was trimmed by 5 bases and the J gene end by 6 bases; junction bases not matched to a gene: 10. The CDR3 loop spans 13 amino acids. The CDR3 DNA follows: TGCAGTGCTTTGGACAGGTCTCGACTCGAGCAGTACTTC. This encodes CSALDRSRLEQYF.

This clonotype showed up many times. This chain uses TRBV5-1 with TRBJ2-7; 7 nucleotides match TRBD1. J lost 6 bases, V lost 3 bases, and 3 bases had no gene match. In germline, CDR1 is SGHRS, CDR2 YFSETQ. The CDR3 is 12 amino acids. The CDR3 here is CASSSQGREQYF. The CDR3 nucleotides are TGCGCCAGCAGCTCACAGGGGCGCGAGCAGTACTTC.